The present T cell receptor (beta chain) was sequenced within a study of blood T cell repertoires in COVID-19. Some clones are missing from TCRdb's copy, which holds only in-frame ones; the method was immunoSEQ multiplex PCR. The profile shows a few hundred thousand clones, about 84% of them singletons. In germline, CDR1 is KGHSH, CDR2 LQKENI. This CDR3 is built from 15 residues. After removal of 4 bases from V and 6 bases from J, the junction contained 7 bases not matched to a gene. The specimen was peripheral blood. This clonotype originated in a man older than 75 with acute or convalescent COVID-19. The chain is built from TRBV18 and TRBJ2-7; TRBD2 aligns across 12 bases. CDR3 protein: CASSLSTSGSREQYF. In DNA, the CDR3 is TGTGCCAGCTCACTCTCGACTAGCGGGAGCCGCGAGCAGTACTTC.